This TCR beta chain is from a study of blood T cell repertoires in COVID-19 (dated by TCRdb to 2019 to 2021). For the study in its entirety: Collaborator samples came from the United States, Italy and Spain and covered acute and convalescent phases of COVID-19. The prospective study material was composed of cDNA or gDNA derived from T cells, B-cell-depleted T cells, or PBMCs. The dataset comprised deeply sampled blood TCRbeta repertoires from subjects exposed to, actively infected with, or recovered from COVID-19. The repertoires were released in a freely available public database intended as a resource for research on the immune response to SARS-CoV-2. The samples were drawn from the first 160 participants of the ongoing ImmuneRACE study and from 1,254 subjects provided by 6 global collaborators. The sample metadata nearly always contained a de-identified subject ID, COVID-19 status, age in years and sex. Where available, HLA class I and class II types were obtained from metadata supplied by the sample provider rather than from assay-based typing.

TCRbeta CDR3 regions were amplified from genomic DNA by means of the immunoSEQ Assay, a bias-controlled multiplex PCR. Processing in the source paper ran as follows. The number of nucleated cells in each sample was estimated from the amplification of reference gene primers within the assay. To quantify the absolute abundance of each unique TCRbeta CDR3 rearrangement, sequence reads were collapsed and filtered. Productive Simpson clonality was computed per sample as the square root of Simpson's diversity index over productive rearrangements. TCRdb limited this immuneACCESS table to in-frame rearrangements with V and J called. A share of clones is missing; checked studies link under half to unresolved V genes, and the rest is unexplained. V, J and clone size reflect that table, while D and trimming were determined from the DNA. Counted in this sample were around 260,000 clones; under 90% of them appeared once. The ten largest clones represent less than 0.95% of the sample.

On this clone: Its binding antigen is unknown. No much larger clone exists at a distance of one base, and base qualities are not known.

Another Seattle source contributed samples from volunteer blood donors who had recovered from COVID-19. Collaborating institutions collected whole blood in K2EDTA tubes following their own protocols. For TCRbeta analysis, collaborators shipped samples as frozen whole blood, isolated PBMCs, or DNA extracted from either of those sample types. The full study reports these points: The quantity of clinical and demographic metadata differed by source and by participant and was supplied without curation.

This clonotype was sampled from a woman aged 35 to 49 who had recovered from COVID-19. The material sequenced was peripheral blood.

The CDR3 region has the sequence CASSDVQGNTEAFF. The nucleotides read TGTGCCAGCAGTGATGTCCAGGGAAACACTGAAGCTTTCTTT. Recombination joined TRBV2 with TRBJ1-1; D gene: possibly TRBD1, on 5 matching bases. The cysteine opens and the phenylalanine closes a CDR3 of 14 amino acids. The DNA shown is the 42-base CDR3, in frame from base 1. V is reduced by 3 bases and J by 2 bases, leaving a spacing of 10 bases between them. The germline V gene sets CDR1 to SNHLY and CDR2 to FYNNEI.